This T cell receptor beta chain was recovered during a study of blood T cell repertoires in COVID-19. Enrolled during active infection, Seattle patients were then followed longitudinally. Assay used: immunoSEQ multiplex PCR; TCRdb lists only in-frame clones, some missing. This table has roughly 130,000 clones, about 88% appearing once. V gave up 2 bases and J gave up 4 bases, with 10 bases separating them. The CDR3 has 14 amino acids. Germline loops: CDR1 SGHRS, CDR2 YFSETQ. The source is a man in his fifties or sixties with COVID-19, enrolled during active disease. The sample taken for sequencing was peripheral blood. This chain joins TRBV5-1 and TRBJ2-1; D might be TRBD2 (6 bases). The CDR3, as DNA: TGCGCCAGCAGCTTCCGGGACTTTTACAATGAGCAGTTCTTC. Its translation is CASSFRDFYNEQFF.